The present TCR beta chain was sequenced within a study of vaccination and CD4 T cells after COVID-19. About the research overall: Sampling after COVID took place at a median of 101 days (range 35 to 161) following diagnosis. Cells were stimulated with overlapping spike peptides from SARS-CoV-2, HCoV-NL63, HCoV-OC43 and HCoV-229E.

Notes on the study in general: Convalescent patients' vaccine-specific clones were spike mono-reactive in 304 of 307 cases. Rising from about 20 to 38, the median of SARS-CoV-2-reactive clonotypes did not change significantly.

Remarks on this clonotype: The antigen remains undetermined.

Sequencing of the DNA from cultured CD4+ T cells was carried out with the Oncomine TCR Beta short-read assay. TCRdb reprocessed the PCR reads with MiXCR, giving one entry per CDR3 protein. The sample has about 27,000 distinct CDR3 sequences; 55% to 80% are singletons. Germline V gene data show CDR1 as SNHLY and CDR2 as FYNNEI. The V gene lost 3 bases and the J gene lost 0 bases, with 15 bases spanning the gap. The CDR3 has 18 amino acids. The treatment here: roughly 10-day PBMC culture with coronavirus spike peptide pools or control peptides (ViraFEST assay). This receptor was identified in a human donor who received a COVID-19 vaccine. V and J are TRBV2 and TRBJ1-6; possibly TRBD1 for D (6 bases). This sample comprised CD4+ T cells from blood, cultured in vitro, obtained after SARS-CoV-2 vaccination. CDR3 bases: TGTGCCAGCAGTGAGGGGGCCGGGGGAAGCTCCTATAATTCACCCCTCCACTTT. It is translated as CASSEGAGGSSYNSPLHF. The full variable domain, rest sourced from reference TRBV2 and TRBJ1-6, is EPEVTQTPSHQVTQMGQEVILRCVPISNHLYFYWYRQILGQKVEFLVSFYNNEISEKSEIFDDQFSVERPDGSNFTLKIRSTKLEDSAMYFCASSEGAGGSSYNSPLHFGNGTRLTVT.